This TCR beta chain was sequenced in a study of neurological immune-mediated disorders. This clonotype was picked up many times. TCRdb called the 5' RACE reads again in MiXCR, with one record for every CDR3 protein. Counted here are fewer than 45,000 distinct CDR3 sequences, 6% to 7% occurring once; the ten biggest clones make up around 0.52%. CDR3 length equals 22 residues. Germline CDR1 is MNHEY and CDR2 is SMNVEV (reference sequence). V trimming: 0 bases; J trimming: 0 bases; junction bases outside the gene matches: 15. The sorted libraries drew on about a million T cells that were CD4+ or CD8+. The specimen was CD4+ T cells from blood. This clonotype originated in a middle-aged woman in good health. This sequence joins TRBV27 and TRBJ2-1, with 12 bases aligning to TRBD2. The CDR3 DNA sequence: TGTGCCAGCAGTTTATCCCATACTAGCGGGAGGTACTACCGGAGCTCCTACAATGAGCAGTTCTTC. This translates into CASSLSHTSGRYYRSSYNEQFF.